This T cell receptor (beta chain) was captured in a study of siplizumab effects on memory and regulatory T cells. Method: immunoSEQ multiplex PCR; TCRdb's copy keeps in-frame clones and lacks some. The sample holds about 100,000 clones, 94% seen once. General study points: Alloreactive sequences whose origin lay in unstimulated CD4+ memory cells were significantly reduced by siplizumab. Phenotypic classification as naive or memory proved unattainable for roughly 80-96% of proliferating CD4+ or CD8+ clones. A minor fraction of alloreactive clones, and no more, mapped to unstimulated subsets.

Points on this clone: Its antigen is not identified.

Sequenced: Tregs sorted from blood. The sequence was obtained from a human donor in good health.

The CDR3 loop reads CASSLAPRQPQHF. CDR3 nucleotide sequence: TGTGCCAGCAGCCTTGCCCCCCGGCAGCCCCAGCATTTT. The rearrangement uses TRBV7-3 and TRBJ1-5; D is unresolved. The V gene's germline CDR1 is SGHTA and CDR2 FQGTGA. This CDR3 is built from 13 residues. Trimming left V 5 bases short and J 7 bases short, with 12 bases between. Together with reference TRBV7-3 and TRBJ1-5, the CDR3 gives the full variable domain: GAGVSQTPSNKVTEKGKYVELRCDPISGHTALYWYRQSLGQGPEFLIYFQGTGAADDSGLPNDRFFAVRPEGSVSTLKIQRTERGDSAVYLCASSLAPRQPQHFGDGTRLSIL.